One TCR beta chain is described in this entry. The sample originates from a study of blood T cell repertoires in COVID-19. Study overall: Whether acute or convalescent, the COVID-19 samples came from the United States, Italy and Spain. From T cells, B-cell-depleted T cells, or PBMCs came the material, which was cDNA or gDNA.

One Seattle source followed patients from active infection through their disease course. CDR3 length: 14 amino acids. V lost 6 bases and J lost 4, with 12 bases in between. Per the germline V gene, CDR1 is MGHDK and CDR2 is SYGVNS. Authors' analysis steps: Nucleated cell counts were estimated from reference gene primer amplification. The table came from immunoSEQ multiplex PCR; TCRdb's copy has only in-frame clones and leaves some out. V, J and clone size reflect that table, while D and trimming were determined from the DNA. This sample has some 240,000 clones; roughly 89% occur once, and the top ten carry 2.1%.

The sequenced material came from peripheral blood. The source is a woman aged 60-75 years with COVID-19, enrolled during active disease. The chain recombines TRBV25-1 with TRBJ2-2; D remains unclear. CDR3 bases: TGTGCCAGCAGCGCCCTTCAGGTCACCGGGGAGCTGTTTTTT. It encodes CASSALQVTGELFF.